Here is one TCR beta chain with its context. Its target is unknown. V was clipped by 4 bases and J by 3 bases, with 19 bases between them. The CDR3 consists of 16 residues. Germline-derived CDR1 and CDR2 are SGHNT and YYREEE (reference sequence). The authors reverse transcribed all of the isolated RNA, so sequencing captured expressed TCRB transcripts. Sequencing used immunoSEQ multiplex PCR; TCRdb keeps in-frame clones, though not all of them. The sample gives under 800,000 clones, about a sixth of which show up once; approximately 0.099% is in the top ten. The data belong to a study of beta chain features in type 1 diabetes. Study-level points and caveats: No resolution was reached here on whether HLA type influences TCRB rearrangement.

This sequence was found in a man younger than 35 in good health. The sequenced material came from naive CD4+ T cells from blood. This sequence joins TRBV5-4 and TRBJ1-2; no firm D call. CDR3 residues: CASSPGPFQMDYGYTF. For the CDR3, the DNA is TGTGCCAGCAGCCCTGGCCCCTTCCAAATGGACTATGGCTACACCTTC. Looking up the rest from reference TRBV5-4 and TRBJ1-2 gives the full variable domain: ETGVTQSPTHLIKTRGQQVTLRCSSQSGHNTVSWYQQALGQGPQFIFQYYREEENGRGNFPPRFSGLQFPNYSSELNVNALELDDSALYLCASSPGPFQMDYGYTFGSGTRLTVV.